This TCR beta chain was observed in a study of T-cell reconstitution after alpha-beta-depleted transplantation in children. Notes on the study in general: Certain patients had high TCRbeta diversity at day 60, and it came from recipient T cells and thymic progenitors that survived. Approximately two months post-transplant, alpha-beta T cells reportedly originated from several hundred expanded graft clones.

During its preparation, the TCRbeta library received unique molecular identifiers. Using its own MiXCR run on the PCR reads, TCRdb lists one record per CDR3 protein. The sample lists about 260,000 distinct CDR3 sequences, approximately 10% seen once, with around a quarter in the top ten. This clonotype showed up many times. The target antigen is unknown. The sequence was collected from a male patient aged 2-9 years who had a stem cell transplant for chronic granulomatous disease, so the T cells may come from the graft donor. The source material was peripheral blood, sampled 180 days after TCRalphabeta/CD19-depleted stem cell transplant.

CDR3 region: CASSLRQTRYEQYF. DNA for the CDR3: TGTGCCAGCAGTTTACGACAGACTCGCTACGAGCAGTACTTC. V and J are TRBV12-3 or TRBV12-4 and TRBJ2-7; TRBD1 might be the D (5 bases). Trimming shortened V by 2 bases and J by 3 bases, and 11 bases separated the two germline ends. This CDR3 is 14 amino acids long.